This T cell receptor (beta chain) appears in the sequencing data of a study of T cell responses to AZD1222 COVID-19 vaccine (dated by TCRdb to the early 2020s). In the study overall: AZD1222 recipients whose second dose came at about 4 weeks and those whose second dose came at about 12 weeks were combined into one group, since spike-specific TCR depth and breadth did not differ between the two schedules. A total of just over 230 trial participants underwent TCR sequencing, of whom nearly 210 had received two doses of AZD1222 and approximately 26 had received two doses of the MenACWY control vaccine. Enrollment into the trials was organized by age into subgroups of 18-55, 56-69 and 70-plus years, and those subgroups contained roughly 150, 30 and 60 TCR-sequenced participants, respectively. The paper's findings and limits, for the study overall: Participants were mostly white British, with more females than males. The authors suggested clonal diversity may have been underestimated. Only 5 to 7 AZD1222 recipients were SARS-CoV-2 seropositive at baseline, limiting conclusions about previously exposed vaccinees. Epitopes outside the regions mutated in the B.1.351 and B.1.1.7 variants were reportedly recognized by nearly half of the unique spike-specific TCRs. Because no samples from the day 14 peak response were available, repertoires could be characterized only after the peak T cell response. After two AZD1222 doses, spike-specific TCR breadth and depth were significantly higher than at day 0 and than in MenACWY recipients. In the small 56-69-year group, the increase in depth fell short of significance, most likely because of low power. The vaccine-associated CD4 TCRs covered the entire spike protein, and the dominant responses fell in regions 160-218 and 743-854.

With respect to this clone: This receptor's antigen is unknown. The input lacks base qualities; no much larger clone sits a single base away.

A distance of 21 bases separates the germline ends of V and J, which lose 7 bases and 3 bases respectively. Reading the germline V gene (reference sequence) gives CDR1 LNHDA and CDR2 SQIVND. The CDR3 starts with the cysteine, ends with the phenylalanine, and has 17 residues. Left in the record is the CDR3 DNA by itself, 51 bases read in frame from the first base. The time point label, read with the paper, signifies: baseline before first vaccination. The vaccinee samples were drawn from two UK trials, COV001 and COV002, one of which was a single-blind randomized controlled phase 2/3 trial testing AZD1222 (ChAdOx1 nCoV-19) in healthy adults. For TCRbeta chain sequencing, PBMC samples were collected from trial participants at day 0 and at day 28 after the second dose. The CDR3 regions of human TCRbeta chains were analyzed by immunosequencing. In the source study's methods: TCRs in the repertoires were matched against a reference library of SARS-CoV-2-specific TCRs that had been generated with the MIRA antigen-specificity platform. Breadth was defined as the fraction of unique TCRs that were SARS-CoV-2-associated, and depth was defined as the fraction of total T cells that were SARS-CoV-2-associated. Using the MIRA data, each spike-specific TCR was assigned both to the spike region to which the TCR was reactive and to a CD4 or CD8 class. Log10-transformed breadth and depth values were compared by one-way ANOVA with Sidak's multiple comparisons tests. TCRdb obtained this table from immuneACCESS and retained in-frame rearrangements with V and J assigned. These tables miss some clones; where compared with another copy, unresolved V genes account for less than half of the shortfall, and the remainder is unexplained. V and J calls and clone size are copied from that table; D and trimming were computed from the DNA. The sample profile shows 130,000 to 150,000 clones; 80% to 90% of them were found once. The ten largest account for roughly 1.5% of the sample.

Recombination linked TRBV19 to TRBJ2-2; the D gene is tentatively TRBD1 or TRBD2, each matching 6 bases. The specimen was peripheral blood, collected on day 0 of AZD1222 vaccination. The source is an adult in good health. The sequence in DNA is TGTGCCAGTAACCGAGCTAAAGGGGGGTATTACACCGGGGAGCTGTTTTTT. This is translated as CASNRAKGGYYTGELFF.